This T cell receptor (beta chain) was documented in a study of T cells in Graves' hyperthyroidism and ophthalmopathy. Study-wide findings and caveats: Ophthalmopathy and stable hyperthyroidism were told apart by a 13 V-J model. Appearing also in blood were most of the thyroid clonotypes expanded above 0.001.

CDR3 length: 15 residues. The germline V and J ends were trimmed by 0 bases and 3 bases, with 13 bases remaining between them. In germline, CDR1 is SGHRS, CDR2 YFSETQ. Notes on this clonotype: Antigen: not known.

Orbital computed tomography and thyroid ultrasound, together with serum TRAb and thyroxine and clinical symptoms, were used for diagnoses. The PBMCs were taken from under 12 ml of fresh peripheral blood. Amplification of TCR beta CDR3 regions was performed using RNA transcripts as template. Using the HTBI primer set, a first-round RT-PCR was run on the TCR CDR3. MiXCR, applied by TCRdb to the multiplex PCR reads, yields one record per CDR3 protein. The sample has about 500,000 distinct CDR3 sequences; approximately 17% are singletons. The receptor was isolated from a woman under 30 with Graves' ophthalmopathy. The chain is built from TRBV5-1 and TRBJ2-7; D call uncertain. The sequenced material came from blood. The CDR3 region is CASSLVARPDYEQYF. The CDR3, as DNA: TGCGCCAGCAGCTTGGTGGCTCGGCCCGACTACGAGCAGTACTTC.